Shown below are 11 T cell receptor beta chains from a single sample sequenced in a study of T cell clonality in common variable immunodeficiency. The antigens for these receptors are not known. Here immunoSEQ multiplex PCR was the method, and the copy in TCRdb shows in-frame clones only, minus some. The profile covers 25,000 to 30,000 clones, none occurring a single time. Study-level points and caveats: Common variable immunodeficiency TCR beta sequences reportedly had fewer deletions and N-nucleotide insertions.

The sequenced material came from peripheral blood mononuclear cells. The receptors were sampled from a human donor with common variable immunodeficiency.

Ten or more counts support this clone. Sequencing ends 3 residues short of the CDR3 end; the germline J gene provides the rest. The rearrangement joins TRBV2 to TRBJ1-1, with 8 bases aligning to TRBD1. The germline gives CDR1 SNHLY, CDR2 FYNNEI. V lost 7 bases, J lost 4 bases, and 14 bases stayed unmatched. The length of the CDR3 is 16 residues. The CDR3 is CASIPTDRGSTTEAFF. CDR3 bases read: TGTGCCAGCATCCCAACAGACAGGGGCTCTACCACTGAA.

This clone appeared many times. The CDR3 end falls 3 residues outside the read, so it is completed with the germline J gene. V usage is TRBV7-9 and J usage is TRBJ2-1; 12 positions match TRBD2. Germline V gene sequence: CDR1 SEHNR, CDR2 FQNEAQ (reference sequence). V was clipped by 5 bases and J by 4 bases; unmatched bases: 3. This CDR3 has 15 amino acids. CDR3 sequence reads: CASSPTSGSYNEQFF. The CDR3 DNA, read in part, is TGTGCCAGCAGCCCGACTAGCGGGAGTTACAATGAG. Variable domain in full (rest from reference TRBV7-9 and TRBJ2-1): DTGVSQNPRHKITKRGQNVTFRCDPISEHNRLYWYRQTLGQGPEFLTYFQNEAQLEKSRLLSDRFSAERPKGSFSTLEIQRTEQGDSAMYLCASSPTSGSYNEQFFGPGTRLTVL.

This clone has at least ten counts. The CDR3 sequence is CASSERWQGFSGANVLTF. The sequenced part of the CDR3 DNA is TGTGCCAGCAGTGAAAGATGGCAGGGCTTTTCTGGGGCCAACGTC. This chain joins TRBV6-1 and TRBJ2-6; weak D call: TRBD1 (5 bases). The read gets to within 3 residues of the CDR3 end, and the germline J gene fills in the rest. V lost 2 bases and J 1 base, leaving 15 bases between the germline ends. CDR1 and CDR2 (germline): MNHNS, SASEGT. The CDR3 length is 18 residues.

In its sample, this clone was seen a few times. Read coverage stops 3 residues before the CDR3 terminus; the germline J gene supplies the remainder. V gene TRBV19 combines with J gene TRBJ1-1, with a tentative D call TRBD1 (5 bases). The ends were cut back, 8 bases at V and 2 bases at J, with 9 bases in the middle. Germline lookup yields CDR1 LNHDA and CDR2 SQIVND (reference sequence). The CDR3 has 12 residues. The CDR3 loop is CASSRENTEAFF. The CDR3 bases that were read are TGTGCCAGTTCCAGGGAAAACACTGAA. Based on the CDR3 plus reference TRBV19 and TRBJ1-1, the full variable domain is DGGITQSPKYLFRKEGQNVTLSCEQNLNHDAMYWYRQDPGQGLRLIYYSQIVNDFQKGDIAEGYSVSREKKESFPLTVTSAQKNPTAFYLCASSRENTEAFFGQGTRLTVV.

This clone occurred many times. The read terminates 3 residues ahead of where the CDR3 ends, so the germline J gene completes it. The chain recombines TRBV29-1 with TRBJ1-1; D not resolved. Trimming removed 3 bases from V and 1 base from J, with 12 bases in between. Germline-derived CDR1 and CDR2 are SQVTM and ANQGSEA. The CDR3 consists of 14 residues. The CDR3 bases that were read are TGCAGCGTTGATTATGGCAGGAAGAACACTGAA. Protein product: CSVDYGRKNTE. The full CDR3 is CSVDYGRKNTEAFF.

This clone was observed a few times. The read gets to within 3 residues of the CDR3 end, and the germline J gene fills in the rest. The chain couples TRBV7-8 to TRBJ1-4, with D possibly TRBD1 on 5 matching bases. The CDR3 runs 15 residues. Per the germline V gene, CDR1 is SGHVS and CDR2 is FQNEAQ. V was trimmed by 1 base and J by 5 bases, leaving 11 bases between them. CDR3 sequence reads: CASSLGGGSNEKLFF. The CDR3 DNA, read in part, is TGTGCCAGCAGCTTAGGGGGCGGATCGAATGAAAAA.

Partial CDR3 DNA: TGTGCCAGCAGCTTCCCGGGACAGTTCCCCTACGAG. It specifies CASSFPGQFPYE. The full-length CDR3 reads as CASSFPGQFPYEQYF. V is TRBV7-2 and J is TRBJ2-7; TRBD1 aligns across 7 bases. From the germline J gene comes the end of the CDR3, since the read stops 3 residues before it. This CDR3 comprises 15 residues. The J segment lost 2 bases and the V segment lost 3 bases, leaving 7 bases of the junction unmatched. Germline loops: CDR1 SGHTA, CDR2 FQGNSA.

A few counts support this clone. With the read ending 3 residues before the CDR3 end, the germline J gene is used to fill in that end. V usage is TRBV6-2 or TRBV6-3 and J usage is TRBJ2-7; TRBD1 matches 10 bases. This CDR3 is 16 amino acids long. In germline, CDR1 is MNHEY, CDR2 SVGEGT. With V trimmed by 6 bases and J by 2 bases, 10 bases remained unmatched. The CDR3 here is CASRLRGDRGAYEQYF. CDR3 DNA (partial): TGTGCCAGCAGGCTCCGGGGGGACAGGGGCGCCTACGAG.

This clone was detected ten times or more. The read stops 3 residues short of the end of the CDR3; the missing end is completed from the germline J gene. The chain couples TRBV29-1 to TRBJ2-2; 8 bases are shared with TRBD2. The V and J ends lost 7 bases and 4 bases, in that order; junction bases with no gene match: 2. The CDR3 is made up of 12 amino acids. Germline loops: CDR1 SQVTM, CDR2 ANQGSEA. Incomplete CDR3 DNA: TGCAGCGCCGGGGGGGGCACCGGGGAG. This translates into CSAGGGTGE. In full, the CDR3 reads CSAGGGTGELFF.

This clone was counted many times. Coverage ceases 3 residues before the CDR3 finishes, and the germline J gene fills in the end. The rearrangement links TRBV10-3 to TRBJ2-1, with 7 nucleotides matching TRBD2. J lost 3 bases, V lost 11 bases, and 10 bases had no gene match. Germline V gene sequence: CDR1 ENHRY, CDR2 SYGVKD. The CDR3 has 14 amino acids. The CDR3 reads CASKPTSIYNEQFF. Incomplete CDR3 DNA: TGTGCCTCCAAACCGACTAGCATCTACAATGAG.

This clone is labeled medium-sized. Read sequence stops 3 residues before the CDR3 end, and the germline J gene provides the missing end. The rearrangement joins TRBV18 to TRBJ2-3; 12 nucleotides match TRBD2. CDR3 length: 16 residues. Losses at the gene ends were 3 bases for V and 5 bases for J; bases not matched to a gene: 6. In germline, CDR1 is KGHSH, CDR2 LQKENI. CDR3 bases read: TGTGCCAGCTCACCGCTAGCGGGAGGGCGTGGAGATACG. Protein sequence: CASSPLAGGRGDT. The entire CDR3 sequence reads CASSPLAGGRGDTQYF.